This entry lists 7 T cell receptor beta chains sequenced from one sample in a study of blood T cell repertoires in COVID-19. The table came from immunoSEQ multiplex PCR; TCRdb's copy has only in-frame clones and leaves some out. The table includes approximately 230,000 clones, roughly 90% detected once. Material for sequencing was peripheral blood. The receptors were sampled from a man aged 25 to 40 who had recovered from COVID-19.

The chain carries TRBV6-2 or TRBV6-3 and TRBJ2-1, with 10 nucleotides matching TRBD2. The CDR3 consists of 14 residues. Germline CDR1 MNHEY, CDR2 SVGEGT. The trim removed 2 bases at V and 6 bases at J, leaving 1 base unmatched. CDR3 sequence: CASSYSGGANEQFF. The CDR3 DNA reads TGTGCCAGCAGTTACAGCGGGGGGGCCAATGAGCAGTTCTTC.

V usage is TRBV2 and J usage is TRBJ2-1; 12 nucleotides agree with TRBD2. After removal of 0 bases from V and 5 bases from J, the junction contained 5 bases not matched to a gene. This CDR3 has 17 residues. Germline CDR1 SNHLY, CDR2 FYNNEI. The CDR3 DNA reads TGTGCCAGCAGTGAAGCGCTAGCGGGGGGGATAAACAATGAGCAGTTCTTC. Translating gives CASSEALAGGINNEQFF.

The chain employs TRBV7-8 and TRBJ1-2; D not resolved. V lost 5 bases, J lost 6 bases, and 13 bases lay in between. Germline assignment: CDR1 SGHVS and CDR2 FQNEAQ. The length of the CDR3 is 13 residues. The DNA for the CDR3 is TGTGCCAGCAGCCTCTCCCCCCTTGATGGCTACACCTTC. It specifies CASSLSPLDGYTF.

V and J are TRBV7-2 and TRBJ2-3; D is unclear. The CDR3 is 18 residues long. Germline CDR1 and CDR2: SGHTA and FQGNSA. The V gene lost 1 base and the J gene lost 0 bases, with 17 bases spanning the gap. CDR3 DNA sequence: TGTGCCAGCAGCTTAGTGCTGAGACGGAGCCCTAGCACAGATACGCAGTATTTT. Translated, it gives CASSLVLRRSPSTDTQYF.

J is TRBJ1-2 and V is TRBV2, with 7 bases identical to TRBD1. Germline CDR1 SNHLY, CDR2 FYNNEI. The CDR3 spans 14 residues. Trimming at V came to 5 bases and at J to 2 bases, leaving 5 bases not matched to a gene. CDR3: CASSTGQTNYGYTF. CDR3 nucleotides: TGTGCCAGCAGTACGGGACAGACCAACTATGGCTACACCTTC.

This chain joins TRBV30 and TRBJ2-7, with 7 positions matching TRBD1. V was clipped by 0 bases and J by 2 bases; unmatched bases: 4. Looked up from germline, CDR1 is GTSNPN and CDR2 is SVGIG (reference sequence). There are 14 residues in the CDR3. DNA of the CDR3: TGTGCCTGGAGTGTAACAGGGGCGGCCTACGAGCAGTACTTC. This codes for CAWSVTGAAYEQYF.

The chain has TRBV10-3 and TRBJ2-1, with 11 positions matching TRBD2. Germline values: CDR1 ENHRY, CDR2 SYGVKD. V lost 10 bases, J lost 4 bases, and 6 bases stayed unmatched. CDR3 length: 14 residues. The DNA for the CDR3 is TGTGCCACCTTGGGACTAGCGGATTACAATGAGCAGTTCTTC. Residues: CATLGLADYNEQFF.